This TCR beta chain came from a study of beta chain features in type 1 diabetes listed by TCRdb under 2018. Study-wide context: Patients and healthy donors did not differ in mean age, gender distribution, total cell number or subset yield. Whereas all 30 or so donors provided naive and central memory subsets, regulatory and stem cell-like memory subsets were isolated from just 8 patients and roughly eight healthy donors. A total of roughly 100 million sorted cells were examined across all samples, and the number of cells per subset was strongly correlated with RNA yield. The study compared TCRB repertoires of sorted circulating CD4+ T cell subsets between recently diagnosed type 1 diabetes patients and matched healthy donors.

From each donor, a single peripheral blood sample of about 110 mL on average was drawn into heparinised tubes. Naive, central memory, regulatory and stem cell-like memory CD4+ T cells were sorted on a BD FACSAria II using a panel including CD45RO, CCR7, CD25, CD127, CD95 and CD27. Purity was above 98% for every sorted population. PBMCs were isolated right away by Lymphoprep density gradient centrifugation and were stained directly, without culture. So that batch effects would be minimized, each experiment stained and sorted samples in pairs, pairing one healthy donor with one patient. The research as a whole found: PCR may preferentially amplify shorter templates, but because patient and control samples were amplified and corrected together, any resulting skew would affect both groups equally. Because the HLA sub-analyses included only small numbers of individuals, any influence of HLA type on TCRB rearrangement was left unresolved. Naive, central memory and regulatory TCRB repertoires appeared more similar among patients than among healthy donors. At VDJ recombination sites, type 1 diabetes patients had fewer insertions and more deleted nucleotides, which implies abnormalities in thymic rearrangement. Because cDNA rather than genomic DNA was sequenced, highly expressing activated cells could have been over-represented, although no difference in activation and CD3 levels was found between groups. Type 1 diabetes patients showed a moderate but significant shortening of TCRB CDR3 length in all four CD4+ subsets.

The entire isolated RNA was reverse transcribed using the High Capacity cDNA Reverse Transcription Kit, and thus expressed TCRB transcripts were sequenced. Survey-depth immunoSEQ sequencing was performed on stem cell-like memory T cell samples, with an average of roughly 930,000 total reads per sample. Sorted cells were lysed in RLT buffer and RNA was extracted with DNase-treated RNeasy Micro or Mini kits, depending on cell number. Each cell subset was processed on its own to prevent cross-contamination, while patient and healthy donor samples were processed together. The immunoSEQ multiplex PCR was used to amplify TCRB sequences from cDNA, yielding 87-bp fragments that span the CDR3 region. Amplicons were sequenced on the Illumina HiSeq platform. In the paper's pipeline: PCR bias was computationally corrected using synthetic template baselines, reads within Hamming distance 2 were collapsed, and singletons that could not be merged were discarded. Reads were aligned against IMGT so that V, D and J genes, CDR3 length and insertions or deletions at six rearrangement sites could be assigned. Clonotype counts were normalized to sorted cell number within each subset before computing true diversity and Gini coefficients with the tcR R package. The overlap coefficient, calculated on TCRB nucleotide sequences, was used to quantify repertoire sharing. TCRdb re-hosts the immuneACCESS table, in-frame sequences only. Its copies lack some clones; in the studies checked, an unresolved V gene accounts for under half of them, and the cause for the rest is not known. V, J and clone size reflect that table, while D and trimming were determined from the DNA. For this sample the table gives under 90,000 clones, of which roughly 34% were detected only once. The ten largest clones add up to 0.45% to 0.55% of the sample.

In the case of this clone: The specificity of this receptor is unknown. Per-base quality was not reported, and no clone a single base away is much larger than it.

Taken from the germline V gene, the CDR1 and CDR2 loops are LGHNA and YNFKEQ. Clipping removes 3 bases from V and 2 bases from J, with 7 as the unmatched junction base count. The CDR3 runs 16 amino acids, cysteine and phenylalanine included. The kept DNA is CDR3 alone, 48 bases in frame from the first base. The chain links TRBV4-2 with TRBJ2-5; 9 of the junction bases match TRBD1. The origin of this receptor is a woman aged 18-35 years in good health. The sequencing input was stem cell memory CD4+ T cells from blood. The cell subset or site label on this specimen signifies: stem cell-like memory CD4+ T cells. In nucleotide form, the sequence is TGTGCCAGCAGCCATGGGGGACAGGGAGGGCAAGAGACCCAGTACTTC. It specifies CASSHGGQGGQETQYF.